This T cell receptor (beta chain) was sequenced in a study of T cells after yellow fever vaccination. Findings and limits, study-wide: Boosting was followed by the reappearance of most primary-vaccination clones (96% CD4, about 90% CD8). Weaker overall was a secondary response that nonetheless peaked faster, on day 5 versus 15.

V lost 2 bases and J lost 5, with 8 bases in between. The V gene's germline CDR1 is SGHTA and CDR2 FQGNSA. This CDR3 is built from 13 residues. TCRdb used MiXCR to reprocess the 5' RACE reads, holding one entry per CDR3 protein. This table holds 300,000 or so distinct CDR3 sequences, around 10% found once. Note on this clonotype: The target antigen is unknown.

This sequence originates from a man aged 18 to 30 who received the YFV17D yellow fever vaccine. Here the sequenced sample was CD4+ T cells sorted from PBMCs, taken 5 days after the yellow fever booster vaccination. The chain combines TRBV7-2 with TRBJ2-3; possibly TRBD1 or TRBD2 for D (5 bases each). CDR3 DNA: TGTGCCAGCAGCTTACCAGGGAGAGATACGCAGTATTTT. Residues: CASSLPGRDTQYF.